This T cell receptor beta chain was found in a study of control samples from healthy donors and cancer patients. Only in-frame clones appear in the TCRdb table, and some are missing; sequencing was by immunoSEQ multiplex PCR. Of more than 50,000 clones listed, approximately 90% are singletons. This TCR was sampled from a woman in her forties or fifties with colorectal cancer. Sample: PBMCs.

The CDR3 sequence is CASSEGWDTGSTNEKLFF. The DNA of the CDR3 is TGTGCCAGCAGTGAAGGCTGGGATACTGGCTCAACTAATGAAAAACTGTTTTTT. The chain is built from TRBV25-1 and TRBJ1-4; D not resolved. The CDR3 runs to 18 residues. Germline values: CDR1 MGHDK, CDR2 SYGVNS. Trimming stripped 2 bases from V and 0 bases from J, with 16 bases between.